These 31 T cell receptor beta chains were sequenced from one sample in a study of blood T cell repertoires in COVID-19. Profiled with immunoSEQ multiplex PCR; TCRdb holds only in-frame clones, not every one. The table includes about 500,000 clones, around 87% detected once. The specimen sequenced was PBMCs or T cells enriched from blood (not recorded which). These receptors came from a woman aged 18 to 35 who had recovered from COVID-19.

The chain has TRBV7-2 and TRBJ1-2; D is uncertain. The V end was cut by 1 base, the J end by 4 bases, with 10 bases between. CDR1 is SGHTA, CDR2 FQGNSA, per germline. The CDR3 totals 14 residues. The CDR3 is CASSLDPGGYGYTF. The CDR3 DNA reads as TGTGCCAGCAGCTTAGACCCTGGAGGCTATGGCTACACCTTC.

The chain recombines TRBV24-1 with TRBJ2-7, with 10 bases fitting TRBD1. Per the germline V gene, CDR1 is KGHDR and CDR2 is SFDVKD. The CDR3 has 16 residues. V lost 5 bases to trimming and J lost 12 bases; unmatched junction nucleotides: 18. The CDR3 loop is CATSGDTGTGASGSYF. The CDR3 coding sequence is TGTGCCACCAGTGGTGATACCGGGACAGGGGCCTCTGGGTCGTACTTC.

This chain joins TRBV2 and TRBJ2-7; 8 positions agree with TRBD2. The CDR3 is 14 residues long. Trimming took 4 bases from V and 6 from J; bases not matched to a gene: 8. Germline values: CDR1 SNHLY, CDR2 FYNNEI. The CDR3 DNA follows: TGTGCCAGCAGTGGGACGGGGGGGGCTGGCGAGCAGTACTTC. Translated, it gives CASSGTGGAGEQYF.

The rearrangement joins TRBV2 to TRBJ1-1; D not certain. Between the trimmed V and J ends, which lost 3 bases and 5 bases, there was a span of 10 bases. The length of the CDR3 is 13 residues. CDR1 and CDR2 from the germline V gene are SNHLY and FYNNEI. CDR3 DNA: TGTGCCAGCAGTGATCCGGGGAGGACTGAAGCTTTCTTT. It translates to CASSDPGRTEAFF. The whole variable domain, filled in from reference TRBV2 and TRBJ1-1, reads EPEVTQTPSHQVTQMGQEVILRCVPISNHLYFYWYRQILGQKVEFLVSFYNNEISEKSEIFDDQFSVERPDGSNFTLKIRSTKLEDSAMYFCASSDPGRTEAFFGQGTRLTVV.

The rearrangement joins TRBV7-9 to TRBJ1-2; 10 bases line up with TRBD1. This CDR3 comprises 16 residues. Germline V CDR1 and CDR2: SEHNR, FQNEAQ (reference sequence). The junction had 12 bases not matched to a gene; V was cut back by 11 bases and J by 0 bases. CDR3 coding DNA: TGTGCCTCGACCCGGGACAGGGGATCTACTAACTATGGCTACACCTTC. Its protein is CASTRDRGSTNYGYTF.

The V gene is TRBV20-1, the J gene TRBJ2-7; D gene ambiguous. V gave up 6 bases and J gave up 1 base, with 7 bases separating them. The V gene's germline CDR1 is DFQATT and CDR2 SNEGSKA (reference sequence). This CDR3 is 11 amino acids long. This CDR3 is CSAAESYEQYF. In DNA form, the CDR3 reads TGCAGTGCCGCGGAGTCCTACGAGCAGTACTTC.

The V and J genes are TRBV6-5 and TRBJ2-7; 7 bases agree with TRBD1. With V trimmed by 2 bases and J by 0 bases, 4 bases remained unmatched. The CDR3 loop spans 15 amino acids. In germline, CDR1 is MNHEY, CDR2 SVGAGI. CDR3 residues: CASSYTRTGSYEQYF. The DNA of the CDR3 is TGTGCCAGCAGTTACACCCGGACAGGCTCCTACGAGCAGTACTTC.

J is TRBJ2-7 and V is TRBV10-3, with TRBD1 matching 7 bases. Trimming removed 4 bases from V and 0 bases from J; junction bases left unmatched: 3. The CDR3 is 14 amino acids. Germline CDR1 is ENHRY and CDR2 is SYGVKD. CDR3 coding DNA: TGTGCCATCAGTGTGACAGGGAACTCCTACGAGCAGTACTTC. Residues: CAISVTGNSYEQYF.

The chain combines TRBV4-1 with TRBJ2-1; 11 nucleotides line up with TRBD2. CDR1 is MGHRA and CDR2 is YSYEKL in the germline V gene. V shed 1 base, J shed 7 bases, and the junction held 9 bases outside the gene matches. The CDR3 runs 17 residues. CDR3 loop: CASSQGGTSGAFNEQFF. The DNA of the CDR3 is TGCGCCAGCAGCCAAGGAGGGACTAGCGGCGCTTTTAATGAGCAGTTCTTC.

CDR3 nucleotide sequence: TGTGCCAGCAGCCCCACCGGGACAGGGGCTGGAAACACCATATATTTT. Its protein product is CASSPTGTGAGNTIYF. The chain uses TRBV3-1 (or the pseudogene TRBV3-2) and TRBJ1-3; TRBD1 matches at 10 bases. V was pared by 4 bases and J by 2 bases, with 5 bases of the junction left unmatched. CDR3 length equals 16 residues. The V gene's germline CDR1 is LGHDT and CDR2 YNNKEL (reference sequence).

This clone was found once. The chain carries TRBV27 and TRBJ1-3; perhaps TRBD1 as D (5 bases). This CDR3 is built from 16 residues. Trimming removed 5 bases from V and 1 base from J, with 15 bases in between. Per germline, CDR1 MNHEY and CDR2 SMNVEV (reference sequence). CDR3 protein: CASSPELEGSGNTIYF. In DNA, the CDR3 is TGTGCCAGCAGTCCCGAATTGGAGGGGTCTGGAAACACCATATATTTT.

This sequence joins TRBV19 and TRBJ1-6, with D perhaps TRBD1 (6 bases). This CDR3 region has 16 residues. In germline, CDR1 is LNHDA, CDR2 SQIVND (reference sequence). Trimming removed 2 bases at V and 6 bases at J, with 14 bases between. DNA for the CDR3: TGTGCCAGTAGTATACCCCCAACAGGGAGTAATTCACCCCTCCACTTT. It codes for CASSIPPTGSNSPLHF. Variable domain in full (rest from reference TRBV19 and TRBJ1-6): DGGITQSPKYLFRKEGQNVTLSCEQNLNHDAMYWYRQDPGQGLRLIYYSQIVNDFQKGDIAEGYSVSREKKESFPLTVTSAQKNPTAFYLCASSIPPTGSNSPLHFGNGTRLTVT.

As regards this clone: The sample carries other DNA sequences with the same CDR3. V and J are TRBV5-1 and TRBJ1-1; no firm D call. V was pared by 0 bases and J by 3 bases, with 9 bases between. The CDR3 has 14 residues. Germline V gene lookup returns CDR1 SGHRS and CDR2 YFSETQ. The CDR3 DNA is TGCGCCAGCAGCTTGGATGGCGGCTACACTGAAGCTTTCTTT. Encoded protein: CASSLDGGYTEAFF.

The CDR3 protein is CSVQRPLNTEAFF. DNA for the CDR3: TGCAGCGTCCAGAGGCCTCTGAACACTGAAGCTTTCTTT. V and J are TRBV29-1 and TRBJ1-1; D unresolved. Trimming left V 6 bases short and J 0 bases short, with 11 bases between. Germline loops: CDR1 SQVTM, CDR2 ANQGSEA. CDR3 length: 13 residues.

This CDR3 is CAWSRQANYGYTF. CDR3 nucleotide sequence: TGTGCCTGGAGTAGACAGGCTAACTATGGCTACACCTTC. The J gene is TRBJ1-2, the V gene TRBV30; D is perhaps TRBD1 (6 bases). The CDR3 extends over 13 amino acids. V dropped 2 bases and J dropped 0 bases, with 7 bases sitting between them. The germline V gene has CDR1 GTSNPN and CDR2 SVGIG (reference sequence).

The rearrangement joins TRBV9 to TRBJ2-7, with a tentative D call TRBD2 (6 bases). V shed 0 bases and J shed 4 bases, with 8 bases lying between them. CDR1 SGDLS and CDR2 YYNGEE come from the germline V gene. This CDR3 spans 13 amino acids. The CDR3 region is CASSVDGGYEQYF. For the CDR3, the DNA is TGTGCCAGCAGCGTAGATGGGGGGTACGAGCAGTACTTC.

V and J are TRBV7-9 and TRBJ1-6, with no clear D. Trimming removed 2 bases from V and 0 bases from J, with 5 bases in between. The germline gives CDR1 SEHNR, CDR2 FQNEAQ (reference sequence). The CDR3 has 15 amino acids. The CDR3 DNA is TGTGCCAGCAGCTTAACAAGCTCCTATAATTCACCCCTCCACTTT. This sequence encodes CASSLTSSYNSPLHF.

This chain uses TRBV21-1 with TRBJ1-2; no check of the table's D call, TRBD1, against the DNA was made. TRBV21-1 is a pseudogene segment. The CDR3 loop spans 11 amino acids. Here the CDR3 reads CAPQQGSRYTF. The CDR3 nucleotides read TGTGCCCCCCAGCAGGGGTCCCGCTACACCTTC.

The chain carries TRBV5-1 and TRBJ1-5; 8 bases are a match to TRBD1. Trimming at V came to 4 bases and at J to 2 bases, leaving 2 bases not matched to a gene. The V gene's germline CDR1 is SGHRS and CDR2 YFSETQ. The CDR3 consists of 14 residues. CDR3 nucleotides: TGCGCCAGCAGCGCGGGACAGGGCAATCAGCCCCAGCATTTT. Amino acids: CASSAGQGNQPQHF.

The genes are TRBV20-1 and TRBJ1-2, with a tentative D call TRBD1 (6 bases). The CDR3 has 11 residues. With 7 bases removed from V and 8 bases from J, the gap between germline ends came to 14 bases. Germline lookup yields CDR1 DFQATT and CDR2 SNEGSKA (reference sequence). The CDR3 sequence is CSVDSSRGYTF. CDR3 DNA: TGCAGTGTGGACAGCTCCAGGGGCTACACCTTC.

The chain links TRBV9 to TRBJ2-5; TRBD1 is a possible D gene (5 bases). Germline V gene sequence: CDR1 SGDLS, CDR2 YYNGEE. The CDR3 spans 19 residues. Trimming shortened V by 6 bases and J by 0 bases, and 27 bases separated the two germline ends. For the CDR3, the DNA is TGTGCCAGCATCGAAGGGGATGGCCCCGCTAGTCCCCACCAAGAGACCCAGTACTTC. This gives the protein CASIEGDGPASPHQETQYF.

The rearrangement joins TRBV5-4 to TRBJ1-4, with D uncertain. Per germline, CDR1 SGHNT and CDR2 YYREEE (reference sequence). The V end was cut by 0 bases, the J end by 5 bases, with 14 bases between. This CDR3 is built from 16 residues. Here the CDR3 DNA reads TGTGCCAGCAGCTTGGGTTCGGGAACCTCGAATGAAAAACTGTTTTTT. Residues: CASSLGSGTSNEKLFF.

This clone appeared a single time. V is TRBV7-9 and J is TRBJ1-2; D not certain. This CDR3 comprises 13 residues. The germline CDR1 and CDR2 sequences are SEHNR and FQNEAQ (reference sequence). V dropped 4 bases and J dropped 2 bases, with 8 bases sitting between them. The CDR3 coding sequence is TGTGCCAGCAGCTCTTCGGTCAACTATGGCTACACCTTC. It codes for CASSSSVNYGYTF.

This chain uses TRBV4-1 with TRBJ1-3, with D hard to call. Germline V gives CDR1 MGHRA, CDR2 YSYEKL. CDR3 length: 18 residues. Deletions cut 0 bases from V and 0 bases from J, with 15 bases between. In DNA, the CDR3 is TGCGCCAGCAGCCAAGACACCACCGGAGAACACTCTGGAAACACCATATATTTT. It codes for CASSQDTTGEHSGNTIYF.

This chain connects TRBV30 to TRBJ1-1, with D possibly being TRBD1 (6 bases). The CDR3 spans 13 residues. Germline lookup yields CDR1 GTSNPN and CDR2 SVGIG (reference sequence). V lost 6 bases, J lost 0 bases, and 11 bases lay in between. The CDR3 nucleotides are TGTGCCTGCGCAGGGGCAATGAACACTGAAGCTTTCTTT. This translates into CACAGAMNTEAFF.

The rearrangement uses TRBV5-5 and TRBJ1-1, with D possibly TRBD1 on 5 matching bases. V was pared by 4 bases and J by 0 bases, with 10 bases between. The CDR3 runs 14 residues. Germline loops: CDR1 SGHKS, CDR2 YYEKEE (reference sequence). The CDR3 is CASSRDSVNTEAFF. Written as DNA, the CDR3 is TGTGCCAGCAGCCGTGACAGCGTGAACACTGAAGCTTTCTTT.

This clone was detected a few times. The chain carries TRBV5-1 and TRBJ1-3; D remains unclear. Trimming pared 0 bases from V and 0 bases from J, leaving 7 bases between. Germline lookup yields CDR1 SGHRS and CDR2 YFSETQ. The CDR3 spans 15 residues. The CDR3 reads CASSLDTGSGNTIYF. In nucleotides, the CDR3 is TGCGCCAGCAGCTTGGACACGGGCTCTGGAAACACCATATATTTT.

The gene calls are TRBV5-1 and TRBJ2-1; 7 nucleotides line up with TRBD2. The CDR3 length is 16 residues. CDR1 is SGHRS and CDR2 is YFSETQ in the germline V gene. Trimming cost V 0 bases and J 6 bases; bases outside gene matches: 9. The CDR3 loop is CASSLAGGLNVNEQFF. The CDR3 bases are TGCGCCAGCAGCTTGGCCGGGGGACTAAACGTCAATGAGCAGTTCTTC.

CDR3 nucleotide sequence: TGTGCCATCTGCCGGGACAGAAATCAGCCCCAGCATTTT. Translation gives CAICRDRNQPQHF. The chain is built from TRBV10-3 and TRBJ1-5; TRBD1 matches 7 bases. With V trimmed by 8 bases and J by 4 bases, 5 bases remained unmatched. The CDR3 is made up of 13 amino acids. CDR1 is ENHRY and CDR2 is SYGVKD in the germline V gene.

The gene calls are TRBV2 and TRBJ1-2; maybe TRBD1 (5 bases). The length of the CDR3 is 16 residues. Between the trimmed V and J ends, which lost 4 bases and 8 bases, there was a span of 23 bases. CDR1 is SNHLY and CDR2 is FYNNEI in the germline V gene. CDR3 residues: CASSGGTQGGEEGYTF. CDR3 DNA sequence: TGTGCCAGCAGTGGGGGTACACAAGGAGGGGAGGAAGGCTACACCTTC.

The gene calls are TRBV2 and TRBJ2-5; perhaps TRBD1 as D (5 bases). V gave up 4 bases and J gave up 4 bases, with 13 bases separating them. CDR3 length: 14 residues. CDR1 and CDR2 from the germline V gene are SNHLY and FYNNEI. CDR3 amino acids: CASSAQGLRETQYF. CDR3 DNA: TGTGCCAGCAGTGCGCAGGGCCTACGAGAGACCCAGTACTTC.